These T cell receptor beta chains were read from a single sample in a study of radiation and T cells in renal cell carcinoma. Method: immunoSEQ multiplex PCR; TCRdb's copy keeps in-frame clones and lacks some. Of 150,000 to 200,000 clones listed, less than 90% are singletons. Source: blood, taken from a patient whose treatment included radiotherapy and nephrectomy. All receptors come from a woman between 50 and 59 years old with renal cell carcinoma. CDR3s include the opening cysteine and the closing phenylalanine or tryptophan. The order of the fields is J gene, clone size, V gene, D gene, CDR3 DNA, CDR3 protein. The D gene is left open where the match is weak. Rows give clone size only sometimes, using once, few, many, or a class for an expanded clone.

TRBJ2-5 | NA | TRBV5-8 | TRBD2 | TGTGCCAGCACCCCGAGGGTAGCGGGGGGCCAAGAGACCCAGTACTTC | CASTPRVAGGQETQYF
TRBJ2-7 | NA | TRBV5-6 | TRBD1 | TGTGCCAGCAGCTCTTATCAGGGGGTTGTATACGAGCAGTACTTC | CASSSYQGVVYEQYF
TRBJ2-2 | NA | TRBV9 | NA | TGTGCCAGCAGCGTAGCGACGTGGGGCACCGGGGAGCTGTTTTTT | CASSVATWGTGELFF
TRBJ2-1 | NA | TRBV7-7 | TRBD2 | TGTGCTAGCAGCTTAGGAGCTAGCGGGGATGAGCAGTTCTTC | CASSLGASGDEQFF
TRBJ1-2 | NA | TRBV5-1 | NA | TGCGCCAGCAGCTTGGCCGTCCTACAGGGCAACTATGGCTACACCTTC | CASSLAVLQGNYGYTF
TRBJ1-2 | NA | TRBV9 | NA | TGTGCCAGCAGCCCCCGACAGTCGAGAGGGTATGGCTACACCTTC | CASSPRQSRGYGYTF
TRBJ1-2 | NA | TRBV28 | NA | TGTGCCAGCAGTAGTATCGGAGATGGTAACTATGGCTACACCTTC | CASSSIGDGNYGYTF
TRBJ2-4 | NA | TRBV7-2 | TRBD2 | TGTGCCAGCAGCTCCAAAGCGGGGGTGGCTAAGTACTTC | CASSSKAGVAKYF
TRBJ2-5 | NA | TRBV10-3 | NA | TGTGCCATCAGTGATAGCTTACAAGAGACCCAGTACTTC | CAISDSLQETQYF
TRBJ2-2 | NA | TRBV18 | NA | TGTGCCAGCTCACCACCGACCGGGGAGCTGTTTTTT | CASSPPTGELFF
TRBJ2-3 | once | TRBV6-4 | NA | TGTGCCAGCAGTGAATATTCGTCCACAGATACGCAGTATTTT | CASSEYSSTDTQYF
TRBJ1-1 | NA | TRBV5-5 | NA | TGTGCCAGCAGGGCGGGGGCGGGTCTGTACACTGAAGCTTTCTTT | CASRAGAGLYTEAFF
TRBJ2-5 | NA | TRBV5-1 | NA | TGCGCCAGCAGCTGGGACTTGGTAGAGACCCAGTACTTC | CASSWDLVETQYF
TRBJ1-5 | NA | TRBV5-1 | NA | TGCGCCAGCAGCTTGGTCGGGGGCACGAATCAGCCCCAGCATTTT | CASSLVGGTNQPQHF
TRBJ1-3 | NA | TRBV5-5 | NA | TGTGCCAGCAGCTTCTCAGACAGAGGAAACACCATATATTTT | CASSFSDRGNTIYF
TRBJ1-5 | once | TRBV6-4 | NA | TGTGCCAGCACCGGTACCGGTTGCTATAGCAATCAGCCCCAGCATTTT | CASTGTGCYSNQPQHF
TRBJ2-7 | NA | TRBV2 | NA | TGTGCCAGCAGTTTAACAGGGTCCTACGAGCAGTACTTC | CASSLTGSYEQYF
TRBJ2-3 | NA | TRBV9 | NA | TGTGCCAGCAGCGTCGTACAGAGAACAGATACGCAGTATTTT | CASSVVQRTDTQYF
TRBJ1-2 | NA | TRBV5-5 | NA | TGTGCCAGCAGCGGGGAGGGTAACTATGGCTACACCTTC | CASSGEGNYGYTF
TRBJ2-3 | NA | TRBV7-6 | NA | TGTGCCAGCAGCTTAGGGAGTACAGGGTTCAATACGCAGTATTTT | CASSLGSTGFNTQYF
TRBJ2-5 | once | TRBV12-5 | NA | TGTGCTAGTGGTTCCCCCCCCGAGACCCAGTACTTC | CASGSPPETQYF
TRBJ2-7 | NA | TRBV25-1 | TRBD1 | TGTGCCAGCAGTGGGACAGGAATTTCCTACGAGCAGTACTTC | CASSGTGISYEQYF
TRBJ2-1 | NA | TRBV19 | TRBD2 | TGTGCCAGTAGTATGCGTAGCGGGCCCTACAATGAGCAGTTCTTC | CASSMRSGPYNEQFF
TRBJ1-1 | NA | TRBV5-5 | NA | TGTGCCAGCAGTTTAGCCAACACTGAAGCTTTCTTT | CASSLANTEAFF
TRBJ2-2 | NA | TRBV5-1 | TRBD1 | TGCGCCAGCAGCCGGGACAGCGCGAACACCGGGGAGCTGTTTTTT | CASSRDSANTGELFF
TRBJ2-7 | NA | TRBV30 | NA | TGTGCCTGGAAGACAGCCTCCTACGAGCAGTACTTC | CAWKTASYEQYF
TRBJ1-1 | NA | TRBV18 | NA | TGTGCCAGCTCACCACAAAATGGGACACGGAGTGAAGCTTTCTTT | CASSPQNGTRSEAFF
TRBJ1-4 | NA | TRBV7-2 | NA | TGTGCCAGCAGCTCGACCCTCAAGGCGGAAAAACTGTTTTTT | CASSSTLKAEKLFF
TRBJ2-7 | NA | TRBV6-1 | NA | TGTGCCAGCAGTGCGTTGGGGGGAGTATACGAGCAGTACTTC | CASSALGGVYEQYF
TRBJ2-1 | NA | TRBV9 | TRBD2 | TGTGCCAGCAGCCCCCGGACTAGCGGGGGGAGGGATGAGCAGTTCTTC | CASSPRTSGGRDEQFF
TRBJ2-3 | NA | TRBV5-4 | NA | TGTGCCAGCAGCTTGGGTGCCCTCACAGATACGCAGTATTTT | CASSLGALTDTQYF
TRBJ2-2 | NA | TRBV5-1 | TRBD2 | TGCGCCAGCGGGGGACTAGCGGGGGAAACCGGGGAGCTGTTTTTT | CASGGLAGETGELFF
TRBJ1-4 | NA | TRBV5-8 | TRBD1 | TGTGCCAGCAGCTTACAGGGGCGATCTTCAACTAATGAAAAACTGTTTTTT | CASSLQGRSSTNEKLFF
TRBJ1-4 | NA | TRBV27 | NA | TGTGCCAGCAGCCCCTTAAGGGCAGGGAGGGAAAAACTGTTTTTT | CASSPLRAGREKLFF
TRBJ2-2 | NA | TRBV7-8 | TRBD2 | TGTGCCAGCAGCCCTCGACTAGCGGGGAACACCGGGGAGCTGTTTTTT | CASSPRLAGNTGELFF
TRBJ2-2 | NA | TRBV6-6 | NA | TGTGCCAGCCTCTCCACCGGGGAGCTGTTTTTT | CASLSTGELFF
TRBJ1-3 | NA | TRBV7-9 | NA | TGTGCCAGCAGCTTAGAAGTGTACACCATATATTTT | CASSLEVYTIYF
TRBJ1-1 | NA | TRBV18 | TRBD1 | TGTGCCAGCTCACCAAGGTCTGGACAGGGGGTGAACACTGAAGCTTTCTTT | CASSPRSGQGVNTEAFF
TRBJ1-2 | few | TRBV7-9 | NA | TGTGCCAGCAGTCCGGGACCCTCAGCCCACTATGGCTACACCTTC | CASSPGPSAHYGYTF
TRBJ1-2 | once | TRBV29-1 | NA | TGCAGCGTTGCGGGTGGACGGGGCTACACCTTC | CSVAGGRGYTF
TRBJ1-5 | NA | TRBV6-6 | NA | TGTGCCAGCAGTTCCAATAACCAGCCCCAGCATTTT | CASSSNNQPQHF
TRBJ1-4 | once | TRBV7-9 | NA | TGTGCCAGCAACCCGACCGGTCGTTGGGATGAAAAACTGTTTTTT | CASNPTGRWDEKLFF
TRBJ2-4 | NA | TRBV7-2 | NA | TGTGCCAGCAGCTGGCCCCGGGCCCAAAGAGCCGAAAACATTCAGTACTTC | CASSWPRAQRAENIQYF
TRBJ2-7 | NA | TRBV14 | NA | TGTGCCAGCAGCCCCTTTAGAGAGCAGTACTTC | CASSPFREQYF
TRBJ1-5 | NA | TRBV6-5 | TRBD1 | TGTGCCAGCAGTTACAGGACAGGGAATCAGCCCCAGCATTTT | CASSYRTGNQPQHF
TRBJ1-1 | NA | TRBV19 | NA | TGTGCCAGTAGTATTGGGACGGAGAACACTGAAGCTTTCTTT | CASSIGTENTEAFF
TRBJ2-3 | NA | TRBV7-2 | NA | TGTGCCAGCAGCTTAGGCGCGACCGGGGGCACAGATACGCAGTATTTT | CASSLGATGGTDTQYF
TRBJ2-7 | NA | TRBV2 | NA | TGTGCCAGCAGTGACCCCGGGGCGACCTACGAGCAGTACTTC | CASSDPGATYEQYF
TRBJ1-2 | NA | TRBV7-3 | NA | TGTGCCAGCAGCTTAACGTCTGCCGCACAGGCCAATGGCTACACCTTC | CASSLTSAAQANGYTF
TRBJ1-2 | few | TRBV5-1 | NA | TGCGCCAGCAGCTTAAGTAACCTGGGCTACACCTTC | CASSLSNLGYTF
TRBJ1-4 | NA | TRBV4-2 | NA | TGTGCCAGCAGCCCGCGGTTACGGGTTAATGAAAAACTGTTTTTT | CASSPRLRVNEKLFF
TRBJ1-2 | once | TRBV13 | TRBD1 | TGTGCCAGCAGCTCCAGGGGGACAGGGATCTATGGCTACACCTTC | CASSSRGTGIYGYTF
TRBJ2-1 | NA | TRBV9 | TRBD1 | TGTGCCAGCAGCGTAGCGTCAGGGGGCGAGGACGAGCAGTTCTTC | CASSVASGGEDEQFF